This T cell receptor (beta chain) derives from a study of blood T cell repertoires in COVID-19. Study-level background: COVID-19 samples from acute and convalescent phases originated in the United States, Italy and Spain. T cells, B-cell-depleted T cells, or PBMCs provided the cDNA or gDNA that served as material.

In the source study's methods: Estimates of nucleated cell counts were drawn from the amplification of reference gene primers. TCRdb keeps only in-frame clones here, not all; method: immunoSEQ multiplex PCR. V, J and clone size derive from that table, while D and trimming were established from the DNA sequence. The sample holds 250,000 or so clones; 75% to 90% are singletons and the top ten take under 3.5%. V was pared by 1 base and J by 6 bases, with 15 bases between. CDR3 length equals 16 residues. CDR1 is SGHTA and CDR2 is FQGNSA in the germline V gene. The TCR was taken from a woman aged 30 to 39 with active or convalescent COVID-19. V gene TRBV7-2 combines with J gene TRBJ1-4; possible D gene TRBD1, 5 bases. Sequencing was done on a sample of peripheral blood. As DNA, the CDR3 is TGTGCCAGCAGCTTAGGGGGGAGGCAAGGGGATGAAAAACTGTTTTTT. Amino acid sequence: CASSLGGRQGDEKLFF.